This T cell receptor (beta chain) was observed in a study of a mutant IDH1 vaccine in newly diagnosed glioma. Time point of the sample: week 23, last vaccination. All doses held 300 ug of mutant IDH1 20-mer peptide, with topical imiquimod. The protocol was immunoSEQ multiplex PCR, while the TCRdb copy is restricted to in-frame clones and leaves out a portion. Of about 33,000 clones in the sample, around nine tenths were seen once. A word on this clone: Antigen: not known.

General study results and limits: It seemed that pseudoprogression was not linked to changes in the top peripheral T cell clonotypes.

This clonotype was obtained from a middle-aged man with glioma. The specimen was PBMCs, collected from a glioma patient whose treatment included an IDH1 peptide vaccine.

The CDR3 DNA is TGCAGCGCAATGACATCTACCTACGAGCAGTACTTC. Protein: CSAMTSTYEQYF. V gene TRBV29-1 combines with J gene TRBJ2-7, with unresolved D. The germline V and J ends were trimmed by 7 bases and 2 bases, with 12 bases remaining between them. Germline V gene data show CDR1 as SQVTM and CDR2 as ANQGSEA. The CDR3 covers 12 residues.